The present TCR beta chain was sequenced within a study of Ad26.COV2.S vaccination and SARS-CoV-2 variants. The overall study: Recipients of Ad26.COV2.S got it intramuscularly, once or twice 56 days apart. Points from the study as a whole: Vaccinees displayed broader spike-specific TCR repertoires than placebo recipients. Following vaccination, spike-specific CD8+ and CD4+ T cell responses reportedly exhibited substantial breadth.

The table came from immunoSEQ multiplex PCR; TCRdb's copy has only in-frame clones and leaves some out. The table records approximately 300,000 clones, 85% to 90% of them present only once. The CDR3 loop spans 18 amino acids. V gave up 3 bases and J gave up 3 bases; unmatched junction bases: 12. The germline V gene has CDR1 SEHNR and CDR2 FQNEAQ (reference sequence). As for treatment: some 20 received Ad26.COV2.S at low or high dose, single or two shots; 5 received placebo; per-sample allocation not given. Material that was analyzed had been drawn on day 63 after the first vaccine or placebo injection. What was given as vaccine was an Ad26 vector encoding Wuhan-strain SARS-CoV-2 spike. On this clone itself: Its target is not known.

The genes are TRBV7-9 and TRBJ2-1, with TRBD2 identical over 9 bases. The TCR comes from a person aged 18-65 years who received the Ad26.COV2.S COVID-19 vaccine or a placebo. Sequencing was performed on peripheral blood, taken in a trial of Ad26.COV2.S vaccine versus placebo. CDR3 sequence reads: CASSLGPGRGGLYNEQFF. CDR3 DNA: TGTGCCAGCAGCTTGGGACCAGGGCGGGGGGGCCTCTACAATGAGCAGTTCTTC.